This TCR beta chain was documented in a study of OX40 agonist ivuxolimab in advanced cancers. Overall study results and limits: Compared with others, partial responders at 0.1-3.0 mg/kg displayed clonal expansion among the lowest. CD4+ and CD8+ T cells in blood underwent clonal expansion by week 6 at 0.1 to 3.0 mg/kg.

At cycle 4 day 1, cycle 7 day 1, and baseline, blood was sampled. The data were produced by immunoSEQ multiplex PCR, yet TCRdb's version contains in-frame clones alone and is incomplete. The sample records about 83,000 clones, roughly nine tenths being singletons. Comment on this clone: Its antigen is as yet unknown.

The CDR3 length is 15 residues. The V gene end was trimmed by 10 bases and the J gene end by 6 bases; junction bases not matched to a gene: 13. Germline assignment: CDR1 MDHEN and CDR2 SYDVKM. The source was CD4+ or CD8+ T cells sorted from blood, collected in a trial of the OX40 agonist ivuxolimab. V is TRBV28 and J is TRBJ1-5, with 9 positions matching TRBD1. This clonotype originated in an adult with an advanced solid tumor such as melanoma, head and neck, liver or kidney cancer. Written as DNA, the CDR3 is TGTGCCACCCTTAAGGTGGGACAGGGATCTCAGCCCCAGCATTTT. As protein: CATLKVGQGSQPQHF.